These 11 T cell receptor beta chains came from one sample sequenced in a study of blood T cells in healthy people across ages. With a J-beta primer mix and a sample-barcoded 5' primer, a second PCR ran about 6 to 11 cycles. TCRdb analysed the 5' RACE reads with MiXCR anew, one entry per CDR3 protein. The sample has about 1.4 million distinct CDR3 sequences, approximately 59% seen once. The specimen sequenced was blood. The receptors derive from a man aged 18 to 35 in good health.

The V and J genes are TRBV11-2 and TRBJ2-1, with D possibly matching TRBD2 (6 bases). CDR3 length: 15 amino acids. The V end was cut by 1 base, the J end by 7 bases, with 14 bases between. Per the germline V gene, CDR1 is SGHAT and CDR2 is FQNNGV. The CDR3 nucleotides are TGTGCCAGCAGCTTAGTGTGGGGACTCGAAAATGAGCAGTTCTTC. It encodes CASSLVWGLENEQFF.

The chain carries TRBV5-4 and TRBJ2-5; D is unclear. V dropped 4 bases and J dropped 11 bases, with 21 bases sitting between them. CDR3 length: 14 residues. The V gene's germline CDR1 is SGHNT and CDR2 YYREEE (reference sequence). The CDR3 bases are TGTGCCAGCAGCCTATCGGGTGGGTGGCATGAGCAGTACTTC. Its translation is CASSLSGGWHEQYF.

V gene TRBV28 combines with J gene TRBJ2-1; the D is unclear. Germline loops: CDR1 MDHEN, CDR2 SYDVKM. CDR3 length: 13 amino acids. Trimming shortened V by 4 bases and J by 5 bases, and 9 bases separated the two germline ends. Here the CDR3 DNA reads TGTGCCAGCAGTTCCCAGGAGCACAATGAGCAGTTCTTC. Translated: CASSSQEHNEQFF.

This clonotype was counted a few times. The gene calls are TRBV20-1 and TRBJ2-3; 10 bases align to TRBD2. V was pared by 2 bases and J by 2 bases, with 13 bases of the junction left unmatched. This CDR3 is built from 18 residues. The V gene's germline CDR1 is DFQATT and CDR2 SNEGSKA (reference sequence). The CDR3 DNA follows: TGCAGTGCTAGAAGGGGGGGCTTACTAGCGGGGTTCACAGATACGCAGTATTTT. It yields the protein CSARRGGLLAGFTDTQYF.

The rearrangement joins TRBV7-2 to TRBJ2-1; 8 bases are shared with TRBD2. Germline CDR1 SGHTA, CDR2 FQGNSA. V dropped 5 bases and J dropped 0; count of bases not matched to a gene: 12. The CDR3 has 18 residues. The CDR3 spells CASSRPLLAESSYNEQFF. As DNA, the CDR3 is TGTGCCAGCAGCCGACCCCTACTAGCGGAGAGCTCCTACAATGAGCAGTTCTTC.

The J gene is TRBJ1-6, the V gene TRBV7-2; D call uncertain. CDR1 and CDR2 (germline): SGHTA, FQGNSA. The CDR3 runs to 15 residues. V was trimmed by 2 bases and J by 7 bases, leaving 12 bases between them. The CDR3 loop reads CASSLRRNYNSPLHF. In nucleotides, the CDR3 is TGTGCCAGCAGCTTACGGAGAAACTACAATTCACCCCTCCACTTT. Full variable domain (remainder filled in from reference TRBV7-2 and TRBJ1-6): GAGVSQSPSNKVTEKGKDVELRCDPISGHTALYWYRQSLGQGLEFLIYFQGNSAPDKSGLPSDRFSAERTGGSVSTLTIQRTQQEDSAVYLCASSLRRNYNSPLHFGNGTRLTVT.

A few counts support this clonotype. The V and J genes are TRBV5-1 and TRBJ1-1; 11 bases fit TRBD1. CDR3 length: 16 amino acids. CDR1 SGHRS and CDR2 YFSETQ come from the germline V gene. V shed 3 bases and J 1 base; nucleotides not matched to a gene: 5. The CDR3 coding sequence is TGCGCCAGCAGCTCCAGGACAGGGGGCGAGAACACTGAAGCTTTCTTT. Its protein product is CASSSRTGGENTEAFF. The full variable domain, completed using reference TRBV5-1 and TRBJ1-1, is KAGVTQTPRYLIKTRGQQVTLSCSPISGHRSVSWYQQTPGQGLQFLFEYFSETQRNKGNFPGRFSGRQFSNSRSEMNVSTLELGDSALYLCASSSRTGGENTEAFFGQGTRLTVV.

The chain links TRBV10-3 to TRBJ1-1, with D perhaps TRBD1 (5 bases). The germline CDR1 and CDR2 sequences are ENHRY and SYGVKD. The CDR3 is made up of 15 amino acids. V was pared by 3 bases and J by 1 base, with 12 bases between. CDR3 nucleotides: TGTGCCATCAGTGACCCGGGGCGGGGGAACACTGAAGCTTTCTTT. It translates to CAISDPGRGNTEAFF.

The chain combines TRBV4-1 with TRBJ1-3, with D unresolved. V was clipped by 2 bases and J by 3 bases, with 11 bases between them. The CDR3 consists of 15 residues. The germline gives CDR1 MGHRA, CDR2 YSYEKL. The CDR3 region has the DNA TGCGCCAGCAGCCAAAATCCAGGCCTTGGAAACACCATATATTTT. It translates to CASSQNPGLGNTIYF.

The chain combines TRBV9 with TRBJ2-1; D possibly corresponds to TRBD2 (6 bases). V lost 5 bases and J 9 bases, leaving 18 bases between the germline ends. Germline loops: CDR1 SGDLS, CDR2 YYNGEE. The CDR3 runs to 14 residues. The DNA of the CDR3 is TGTGCCAGCAGTAAGCAGCTAGGGGAGGTTGAGCAGTTCTTC. Translation: CASSKQLGEVEQFF. The entire variable domain, with the rest obtained from reference TRBV9 and TRBJ2-1, is as follows: DSGVTQTPKHLITATGQRVTLRCSPRSGDLSVYWYQQSLDQGLQFLIQYYNGEERAKGNILERFSAQQFPDLHSELNLSSLELGDSALYFCASSKQLGEVEQFFGPGTRLTVL.

The V call is TRBV7-9, the J call TRBJ1-2, with 8 bases matching TRBD1. Unmatched junction bases numbered 11, after V lost 5 bases and J lost 3 bases. The CDR3 has 16 amino acids. CDR1 is SEHNR, CDR2 FQNEAQ, per germline (reference sequence). The CDR3 reads CASSTGTGAGDYGYTF. CDR3 DNA: TGTGCCAGCAGCACCGGGACAGGAGCGGGAGACTATGGCTACACCTTC.